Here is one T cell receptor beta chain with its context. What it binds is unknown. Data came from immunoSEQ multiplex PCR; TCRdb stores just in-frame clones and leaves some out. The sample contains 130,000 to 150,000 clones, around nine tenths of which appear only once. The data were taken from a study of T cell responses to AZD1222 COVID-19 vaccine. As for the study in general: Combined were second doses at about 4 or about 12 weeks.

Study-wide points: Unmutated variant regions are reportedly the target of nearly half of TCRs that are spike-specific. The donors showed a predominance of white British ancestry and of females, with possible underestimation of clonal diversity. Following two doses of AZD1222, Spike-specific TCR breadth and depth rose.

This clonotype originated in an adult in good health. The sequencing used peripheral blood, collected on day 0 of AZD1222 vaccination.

The CDR3 sequence is CASSSGGYHEQYF. The CDR3 DNA sequence: TGTGCCAGCAGCTCTGGGGGGTACCACGAGCAGTACTTC. The V call is TRBV5-6, the J call TRBJ2-7, with a possible D match to TRBD2 (6 bases). V was cut by 3 bases and J by 5 bases, with 12 bases left in between. Germline lookup yields CDR1 SGHDT and CDR2 YYEEEE. CDR3 length: 13 amino acids. Drawing the rest from reference TRBV5-6 and TRBJ2-7, the complete variable domain is DAGVTQSPTHLIKTRGQQVTLRCSPKSGHDTVSWYQQALGQGPQFIFQYYEEEERQRGNFPDRFSGHQFPNYSSELNVNALLLGDSALYLCASSSGGYHEQYFGPGTRLTVT.